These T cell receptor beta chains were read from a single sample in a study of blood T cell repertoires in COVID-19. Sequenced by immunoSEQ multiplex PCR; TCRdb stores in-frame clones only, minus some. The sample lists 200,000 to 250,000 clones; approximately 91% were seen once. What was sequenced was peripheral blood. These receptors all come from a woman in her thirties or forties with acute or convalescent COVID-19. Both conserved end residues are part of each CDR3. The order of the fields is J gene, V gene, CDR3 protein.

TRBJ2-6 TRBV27 CASSGVTGKFSGANVLTF
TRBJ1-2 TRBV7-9 CASSLAETLPHGYTF
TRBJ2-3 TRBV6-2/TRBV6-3 CASSSRDTSQYF
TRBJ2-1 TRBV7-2 CASSLDSSYNEQFF
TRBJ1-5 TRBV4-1 CASSQEGGGYSNQPQHF
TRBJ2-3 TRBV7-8 CASSFTLAGGPDTQYF
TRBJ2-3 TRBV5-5 CASSHGLAGTDTQYF
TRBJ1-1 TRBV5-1 CASSSGQGRWGAFF
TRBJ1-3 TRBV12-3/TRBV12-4 CASRRDSGNTIYF
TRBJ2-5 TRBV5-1 CASSRGDRALQETQYF
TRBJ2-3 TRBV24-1 CATSEAGVVDTQYF
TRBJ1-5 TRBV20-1 CSASGTGPYQPQHF
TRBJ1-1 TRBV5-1 CASSLGWTPNTEAFF
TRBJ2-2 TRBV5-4 CASSLGQPNTGELFF
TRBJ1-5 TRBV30 CAWSVPDRVHQPQHF
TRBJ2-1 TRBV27 CASSYLGVLEEQFF
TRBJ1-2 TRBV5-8 CASSSVFYGYTF
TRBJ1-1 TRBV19 CASSIGRVNAFF
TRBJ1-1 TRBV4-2 CASSQRLIENTEAFF
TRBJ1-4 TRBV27 CASNSYRVTNEKLFF
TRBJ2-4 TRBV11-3 CASSWALLAKNIQYF
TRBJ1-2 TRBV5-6 CASSDRGGDYGYTF
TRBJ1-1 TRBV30 CAWSPPDRDNTEAFF
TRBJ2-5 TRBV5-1 CASSLGRGGARETQYF
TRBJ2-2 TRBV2 CASSELAGGTGELFF
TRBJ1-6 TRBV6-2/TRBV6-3 CASSHYPTGAPLHF
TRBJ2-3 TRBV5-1 CASSSFGASGTDTQYF
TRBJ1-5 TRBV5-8 CASSLGRDNQPQHF
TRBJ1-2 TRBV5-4 CASSTEQGNYGYTF
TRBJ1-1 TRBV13 CASSLSGQGGNTEAFF
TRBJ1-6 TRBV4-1 CASSRLWEDNSPLHF
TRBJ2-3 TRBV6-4 CASSVREGTDTQYF
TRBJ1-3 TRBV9 CASSAAWGPGNTIYF
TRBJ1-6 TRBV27 CASSAGVGNSPLHF
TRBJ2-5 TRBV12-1 CASSFLPHGQKQETQYF
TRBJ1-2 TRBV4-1 CASSPGLRSGGYTF
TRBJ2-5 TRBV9 CASSAPGLAGVETQYF
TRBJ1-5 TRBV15 CATSSWGQGAGGNQPQHF
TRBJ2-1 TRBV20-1 CSASGIRESYNEQFF
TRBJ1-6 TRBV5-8 CASSLVGPPLHF
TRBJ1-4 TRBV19 CASSIDREGEKLFF
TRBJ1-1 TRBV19 CASSILGGTEAFF
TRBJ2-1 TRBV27 CASSFVAASSYNEQFF
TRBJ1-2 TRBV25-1 CASSAQGFYYGYTF
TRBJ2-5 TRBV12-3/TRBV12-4 CASRRAGQETQYF
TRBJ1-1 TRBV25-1 CASSESQFGEAFF
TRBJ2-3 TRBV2 CASTGLAGGAADTQYF
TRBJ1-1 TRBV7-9 CASSPRRDRLNTEAFF
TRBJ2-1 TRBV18 CASSPTGISSYNEQFF
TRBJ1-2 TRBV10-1 CASSESQNYGYTF
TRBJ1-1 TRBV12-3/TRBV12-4 CASSIDSGEAFF
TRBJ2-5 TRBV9 CASSARGIQETQYF
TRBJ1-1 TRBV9 CASSVPGPSSVAFF
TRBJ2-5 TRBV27 CASARGTSGGAGETQYF
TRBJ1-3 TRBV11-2 CASSTPSGVSIYF
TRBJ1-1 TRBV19 CASRRPQGRAEAFF
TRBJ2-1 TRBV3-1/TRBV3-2 CASSRQGALPYNEQFF
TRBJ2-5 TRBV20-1 CSASVLETQYF
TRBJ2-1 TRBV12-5 CASGLVLERGFGYNEQFF
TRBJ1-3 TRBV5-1 CASSLGGGSGNTIYF